The 23 T cell receptor beta chains listed next were all sequenced from one sample in a study of cytomegalovirus exposure and HLA in healthy donors. Both 60 Vbeta primers and 13 Jbeta primers went into the PCR. Some clones are missing from TCRdb's copy, which holds only in-frame ones; the method was immunoSEQ multiplex PCR. This sample has roughly 170,000 clones, with around four fifths found just once. The sample comprised PBMCs. These receptors came from a man aged 25-40 years in good health and CMV-seronegative.

The V call is TRBV4-2, the J call TRBJ2-1, with 8 bases fitting TRBD1. Germline CDR1 reads LGHNA; CDR2 reads YNFKEQ. The CDR3 totals 18 residues. The V gene end was trimmed by 3 bases and the J gene end by 8 bases; junction bases not matched to a gene: 18. The CDR3 DNA reads TGTGCCAGCAGCCAGGCAAGGGTGGACAGGGTCTACAACGATGAGCAGTTCTTC. It yields the protein CASSQARVDRVYNDEQFF.

The genes are TRBV7-9 and TRBJ2-5, with D possibly matching TRBD2 (6 bases). The J call may be wrong; the DNA end is better matched by TRBJ2-7. Germline-derived CDR1 and CDR2 are SEHNR and FQNEAQ (reference sequence). This CDR3 is built from 16 residues. This CDR3 reads CASTTGELDGAHEQYF. As DNA, the CDR3 is TGTGCCAGCACTACGGGGGAGCTAGATGGGGCCCACGAGCAGTACTTC.

Details on this clone: The junction departs from germline at one end; a sequencing error may be responsible. The V call is TRBV11-2, the J call TRBJ2-4, with D maybe TRBD1 (6 bases). The CDR3 length is 16 residues. Germline V gene data show CDR1 as SGHAT and CDR2 as FQNNGV. Here the CDR3 DNA reads TGTGCCAGCAGCTCACCTACGAGGACAGCCGAAAACATTCAGTACTTC. Protein: CASSSPTRTAENIQYF.

This clone was recorded only once. The chain couples TRBV2 to TRBJ1-2; D remains ambiguous. The CDR3 has 14 residues. The V and J ends lost 7 bases and 0 bases respectively, with 12 bases between them. Germline V gene lookup returns CDR1 SNHLY and CDR2 FYNNEI. The CDR3 sequence: CASTLSETNYGYTF. CDR3 coding DNA: TGTGCCAGCACATTGTCAGAAACTAACTATGGCTACACCTTC.

The genes are TRBV4-1 and TRBJ1-1; TRBD1 matches 10 bases. V trimming: 5 bases; J trimming: 4 bases; junction bases outside the gene matches: 10. Germline-derived CDR1 and CDR2 are MGHRA and YSYEKL. The CDR3 has 16 amino acids. This CDR3 is CASSAVDRGLFTEAFF. The CDR3 DNA reads as TGCGCCAGCAGCGCAGTAGACAGGGGGCTCTTCACTGAAGCTTTCTTT.

The chain couples TRBV10-3 to TRBJ2-1, with 10 bases lining up with TRBD2. This CDR3 is 15 amino acids long. The V segment lost 3 bases and the J segment 7 bases; nucleotides outside the gene matches: 6. In germline, CDR1 is ENHRY, CDR2 SYGVKD. CDR3 region: CAISESGRVLNEQFF. The CDR3 DNA is TGTGCCATCAGTGAAAGCGGGAGGGTGTTAAATGAGCAGTTCTTC.

V usage is TRBV18 and J usage is TRBJ1-5; tentatively, D is TRBD1 (6 bases). The V gene lost 4 bases and the J gene lost 3 bases, with 7 bases spanning the gap. Germline loops: CDR1 KGHSH, CDR2 LQKENI. This CDR3 comprises 13 residues. The CDR3 loop is CASSLGANQPQHF. The CDR3 coding sequence is TGTGCCAGCTCACTGGGGGCCAATCAGCCCCAGCATTTT.

The J gene is TRBJ2-7, the V gene TRBV4-3, with 14 bases identical to TRBD2. The J segment lost 3 bases and the V segment lost 4 bases, leaving 2 bases of the junction unmatched. The germline V gene encodes CDR1 LGHNA and CDR2 YSLEER. The CDR3 is 15 amino acids. CDR3 region: CASSRGTSGSYEQYF. As DNA, the CDR3 is TGCGCCAGCAGCCGAGGGACTAGCGGGAGCTACGAGCAGTACTTC.

This chain uses TRBV5-6 with TRBJ1-1, with no clear D. Trimming removed 0 bases at V and 4 bases at J, with 7 bases between. The germline V gene encodes CDR1 SGHDT and CDR2 YYEEEE. The CDR3 has 13 residues. The CDR3: CASSLAAGTEAFF. The CDR3 region has the DNA TGTGCCAGCAGCTTGGCTGCGGGCACTGAAGCTTTCTTT.

Only one count was recorded for this clone. The chain uses TRBV10-3 and TRBJ1-1, with 11 bases aligning to TRBD1. Trimming took 0 bases from V and 3 from J; bases not matched to a gene: 6. Per the germline V gene, CDR1 is ENHRY and CDR2 is SYGVKD. The length of the CDR3 is 17 residues. This CDR3 reads CAISESSGQGGYTEAFF. DNA of the CDR3: TGTGCCATCAGTGAGTCTTCGGGACAGGGGGGCTACACTGAAGCTTTCTTT.

This chain joins TRBV4-3 and TRBJ1-4, with D possibly matching TRBD1 (6 bases). CDR1 and CDR2 from the germline V gene are LGHNA and YSLEER. V was pared by 0 bases and J by 7 bases, with 12 bases between. The CDR3 has 15 amino acids. CDR3 coding DNA: TGCGCCAGCAGCCAAGACAGGGGCCCTGGTGAAAAACTGTTTTTT. This sequence encodes CASSQDRGPGEKLFF.

The chain couples TRBV28 to TRBJ1-4, with D maybe TRBD1 (6 bases). Trimming took 11 bases from V and 8 from J, leaving 18 bases between them. The CDR3 is 13 amino acids. Germline V gives CDR1 MDHEN, CDR2 SYDVKM. The CDR3 here is CASGRGEEEKLFF. In DNA form, the CDR3 reads TGTGCCTCTGGGAGGGGGGAAGAGGAAAAACTGTTTTTT.

V usage is TRBV28 and J usage is TRBJ1-5; no clear D gene. This CDR3 has 16 residues. V lost 2 bases to trimming and J lost 0 bases, with 11 bases between them. CDR1 MDHEN and CDR2 SYDVKM come from the germline V gene. The CDR3 loop reads CASSLVGVYSNQPQHF. The CDR3 nucleotides read TGTGCCAGCAGTTTAGTGGGAGTTTATAGCAATCAGCCCCAGCATTTT.

CDR3 amino acids: CASSYRGGFNEQYF. CDR3 in DNA: TGTGCCAGCAGTTACAGGGGCGGATTCAACGAGCAGTACTTC. The gene calls are TRBV6-6 and TRBJ2-7, with a tentative D call TRBD1 (5 bases). V lost 2 bases, J lost 5 bases, and 13 bases lay in between. The CDR3 consists of 14 residues. Per germline, CDR1 MNHNY and CDR2 SVGAGI (reference sequence).

This clone occurred a few times. This sequence joins TRBV5-1 and TRBJ2-2; 7 nucleotides agree with TRBD1. With V trimmed by 6 bases and J by 5 bases, 10 bases remained unmatched. Per germline, CDR1 SGHRS and CDR2 YFSETQ. This CDR3 region has 15 residues. The CDR3 loop is CASKSDRVWTGELFF. DNA of the CDR3: TGCGCCAGCAAGAGCGACAGGGTTTGGACCGGGGAGCTGTTTTTT.

The chain has TRBV25-1 and TRBJ2-1; 7 bases are a match to TRBD2. V lost 4 bases, J lost 9 bases, and 9 bases stayed unmatched. The CDR3 runs 14 residues. CDR1 is MGHDK, CDR2 SYGVNS, per germline. Written as DNA, the CDR3 is TGTGCCAGCAGTGTGGAGCGGGGTTCTGGTGAGCAGTTCTTC. It codes for CASSVERGSGEQFF.

V and J are TRBV19 and TRBJ1-4; D is uncertain. The CDR3 has 14 residues. Trimming took 3 bases from V and 7 from J, leaving 12 bases between them. Germline CDR1 reads LNHDA; CDR2 reads SQIVND (reference sequence). The CDR3 region has the DNA TGTGCCAGTAGTATCGGGGTTAGCCCTGAAAAACTGTTTTTT. Translated: CASSIGVSPEKLFF.

The chain has TRBV5-6 and TRBJ2-2; tentative D call: TRBD1 (7 bases). This CDR3 comprises 16 residues. Trimming shortened V by 5 bases and J by 3 bases, and 17 bases separated the two germline ends. From germline, CDR1 is SGHDT and CDR2 YYEEEE. CDR3 amino acids: CASSPGGYWDTGELFF. Here the CDR3 DNA reads TGTGCCAGCAGTCCAGGGGGGTACTGGGACACCGGGGAGCTGTTTTTT.

J is TRBJ2-2 and V is TRBV15; TRBD2 might be the D (5 bases). Germline lookup yields CDR1 LNHNV and CDR2 YYDKDF (reference sequence). The CDR3 consists of 15 residues. Trimming took off 5 bases at V and 1 base at J, with 11 bases between the two ends. Written as DNA, the CDR3 is TGTGCCACCAGCGAGGCCAGCGGGAACACCGGGGAGCTGTTTTTT. As protein: CATSEASGNTGELFF.

This rearrangement joins TRBV5-1 to TRBJ2-7; 7 bases are a match to TRBD1. The CDR3 runs to 15 residues. With 4 bases clipped from V and 0 bases from J, the junction kept 7 bases outside the gene matches. Germline assignment: CDR1 SGHRS and CDR2 YFSETQ. CDR3 nucleotides: TGCGCCAGCAGCATCTCCGGGACAGACTCCTACGAGCAGTACTTC. It translates to CASSISGTDSYEQYF.

The chain carries TRBV28 and TRBJ2-1; 8 bases map to TRBD1. Germline V lookup: CDR1 MDHEN, CDR2 SYDVKM. V was clipped by 2 bases and J by 7 bases; unmatched bases: 10. The length of the CDR3 is 16 residues. This chain's CDR3 is CASSLVRGQGMNEQFF. The CDR3 DNA is TGTGCCAGCAGTTTAGTCAGGGGGCAGGGTATGAATGAGCAGTTCTTC.

There are a few counts of this clone. The chain combines TRBV4-1 with TRBJ1-6, with 8 bases that match TRBD1. The CDR3 has 15 amino acids. V was pared by 1 base and J by 10 bases, with 6 bases of the junction left unmatched. Looked up from germline, CDR1 is MGHRA and CDR2 is YSYEKL. The DNA for the CDR3 is TGCGCCAGCAGCCAAGCGCAGGACAGGGACTCACCCCTCCACTTT. Translation gives CASSQAQDRDSPLHF.

The chain employs TRBV6-6 and TRBJ2-5, with TRBD2 matching 14 bases. Germline CDR1 MNHNY, CDR2 SVGAGI (reference sequence). The CDR3 sequence is 16 residues long. The J segment lost 2 bases and the V segment lost 6 bases, leaving 5 bases of the junction unmatched. DNA for the CDR3: TGTGCCAGCAGGCCGGGACTAGCGGGGGTACAAGAGACCCAGTACTTC. Translated: CASRPGLAGVQETQYF.